This T cell receptor (beta chain) comes out of a study of response to subunit inactivated influenza vaccine. Whole-study results and caveats: Each seasonal influenza vaccination recruits few new T cells, the authors suggested.

The table lists this clonotype with many counts. Antigen unknown. TCRdb re-called the RT-PCR reads through MiXCR, storing one row per CDR3 protein. The sample has some 500,000 distinct CDR3 sequences; 13% are singletons. This clonotype was sampled from a man aged 50 to 59 who received an inactivated influenza vaccine. The input for sequencing was PBMCs from blood, taken roughly 45 days after vaccination.

CDR3 sequence reads: CASSLLGEANTGELFF. The CDR3 DNA follows: TGTGCCAGCAGCCTCCTCGGCGAGGCGAACACCGGGGAGCTGTTTTTT. The rearrangement joins TRBV7-8 to TRBJ2-2, with D hard to call. The CDR3 is 16 amino acids. The V gene lost 5 bases and the J gene lost 0 bases, with 13 bases spanning the gap. Germline V gene sequence: CDR1 SGHVS, CDR2 FQNEAQ.